The T cell receptor (beta chain) under discussion was sequenced for a study of vaccination effects on CD4 cells after COVID-19 (dated by TCRdb to 2021 to 2024). Background for the entire study: Two doses of either the BNT162b2 or the mRNA-1273 mRNA SARS-CoV-2 vaccine were administered to participants. Pre-vaccine samples were collected from two convalescent patients 16 days and one week before the first dose, corresponding to 142 and 148 days after COVID-19 diagnosis. SARS-CoV-2 spike-specific CD4+ TCR repertoires were compared before and after mRNA vaccination in COVID-19 convalescent patients and in infection-naive vaccine recipients. Altogether, nine to ten COVID-19 convalescent patients and 4 SARS-CoV-2-naive healthy vaccine recipients made up the full study. The Oncomine TCR Beta short-read assay on an Illumina iSeq 100 was used to sequence cultures from other donors in the study.

Results and caveats for the whole study, not just this receptor: For convalescent patients, new clones induced by the vaccine made up most of the post-vaccine spike-reactive repertoire, and these new clones were largely distinct from the clones induced by infection. The study was limited by a small number of convalescent patients and lacked early post-infection timepoints. At late post-vaccination timepoints, both infection-induced and vaccine-induced clones showed marked clonal contraction, consistent with waning T cell responses.

Library generation was performed with the immunoSEQ multiplex PCR assay. DNA from the CD4+ T cells that had been cultured and isolated underwent TCR beta CDR3 sequencing. The source study handled its data this way. Non-productive TCR sequences were removed, reads were trimmed to the CDR3 region, and CDR3s of at least 7 amino acids were retained. The MANAFEST web app was used to identify antigen-specific clonotypes by comparing expansion in peptide wells with expansion in reference cultures. To count as positive, a clone had to show expansion at FDR<0.05 compared with the reference and with all other wells, an odds ratio above 5, and a frequency above 0.1% in two replicate wells. Clonotypes significantly expanded in SARS-CoV-2 spike wells and in at least one common cold coronavirus spike condition were defined as cross-reactive. Using the stringdist R package, CDR3 similarity was measured by Levenshtein distance, and unrooted trees were constructed with ape in R 3.6.1. Not all clones reach the TCRdb copy of this immuneACCESS table, which keeps in-frame sequences only. Checked studies attribute under half of the gap to unresolved V genes and leave the rest unexplained. That table gives V, J and clone size, and the DNA gave D and trimming. This sample holds 40,000 or so clones; under 80% were observed only once. The ten largest make up roughly 30% of the sample.

This clone was detected a few times. What this receptor recognizes is not known. The record has no base qualities; no much larger clone is one base away. In the ViraFEST assay, PBMC were stimulated with viral peptide pools, and antigen-specific CD4+ T cell clonotypes were then identified by expansion using TCR sequencing. After around 10 days of culture, CD4+ T cells were isolated with the EasySep CD4+ T cell isolation kit. PCR-confirmed SARS-CoV-2 infection had occurred in convalescent patients between March and December 2020, before the Alpha, Beta and Delta variants emerged in the United States. Each well held 2 million to 2.5 million PBMC cultured in IMDM containing approximately 5.2% human AB serum, 8.5 to 10 IU/ml IL-2 and gentamicin, along with approximately 10 ug/ml peptides. On days 3 and 7, half of the culture medium was replaced with fresh IL-2-containing medium. Unless otherwise noted, each peptide stimulation condition was cultured in triplicate wells. Using Ficoll-Paque Plus gradient centrifugation, PBMC were separated from whole blood and then either used fresh or cryopreserved at -140C. The QIAamp micro DNA kit was used to extract genomic DNA from the cultured CD4+ T cells.

The V and J ends are trimmed by 3 bases and 4 bases, leaving 9 bases between them. Per the germline V gene (reference sequence), LNHNV is the CDR1 and YYDKDF is the CDR2. From cysteine to phenylalanine, the CDR3 is 13 amino acids long. Left in the record is the CDR3 DNA by itself, 39 bases read in frame from the first base. This receptor was obtained from a human donor who had a prior SARS-CoV-2 infection. The sequences come from CD4+ T cells from PBMCs cultured with a peptide pool, collected before COVID-19 vaccination. Rearrangement joined TRBV15 to TRBJ1-2, with a tentative D gene TRBD1 over 6 matching bases. The CDR3 protein is CATSRDSGYGYTF. The nucleotide sequence is given as TGTGCCACCAGCAGGGACAGCGGCTATGGCTACACCTTC.